This record looks at one T cell receptor beta chain sequence and its context. Its matching antigen is unknown. The sample belongs to a study of Tregs in tolerant kidney transplant recipients. The protocol was immunoSEQ multiplex PCR, while the TCRdb copy is restricted to in-frame clones and leaves out a portion. The repertoire has approximately 75,000 clones, less than 95% of them found once; the top ten carry about 0.3%. CD4+CD25+CD127- Tregs, CD4+CD25- non-Tregs, CD4 and CD8 cells were sorted. Regarding the study as a whole: Antigen-driven expansion was suggested because donor-specific Tregs expanded more than all Tregs in tolerant patients. This study did not directly address biological reproducibility. Activated donor B cell expansion appeared to reveal the most relevant donor-specific TCRbeta repertoire.

Sequences were derived from Tregs from blood, sampled before the transplant. The sequence was collected from a human donor who received a combined kidney and bone marrow transplant.

In DNA, the CDR3 is TGTGCCAGCAGCGTAGGGGGCCTTGGTAGCCTTCGGGGTGTCGATGAGCAGTTCTTC. As protein: CASSVGGLGSLRGVDEQFF. The chain employs TRBV11-3 and TRBJ2-1; 7 bases fit TRBD1. The CDR3 has 19 amino acids. CDR1 and CDR2 (germline): SGHNT, YENEEA. Trimming removed 5 bases from V and 8 bases from J; junction bases left unmatched: 24.